What follows describes a single T cell receptor beta chain. These data come from a study of blood T cell repertoires in COVID-19. Study-wide background: Italy, Spain and the United States were the sources of the convalescent and acute COVID-19 samples.

TCRdb keeps only in-frame clones here, not all; method: immunoSEQ multiplex PCR. Altogether some 130,000 clones are present, roughly 83% being singletons, with the ten largest covering 16%. The V gene's germline CDR1 is MDHEN and CDR2 SYDVKM. The CDR3 spans 15 residues. Germline trimming cut 6 bases from V and 4 bases from J; bases unmatched to any gene: 9. The TCR comes from a woman aged 45 to 65 with acute or convalescent COVID-19. The chain is built from TRBV28 and TRBJ2-5, with 9 positions matching TRBD1. Sequenced sample: peripheral blood. The CDR3 nucleotides are TGTGCCAGCAGCGGTTCGGGACAGGGCAGAGAGACCCAGTACTTC. Translation: CASSGSGQGRETQYF. Full variable domain (missing parts from reference TRBV28 and TRBJ2-5): DVKVTQSSRYLVKRTGEKVFLECVQDMDHENMFWYRQDPGLGLRLIYFSYDVKMKEKGDIPEGYSVSREKKERFSLILESASTNQTSMYLCASSGSGQGRETQYFGPGTRLLVL.